This entry is about one T cell receptor (beta chain). What it recognizes is unknown. The sample belongs to a study of tumor-infiltrating lymphocytes in localized non-small cell lung cancer. Across the whole study: The cohort mixed smokers and never-smokers, several histologies, and some post-neoadjuvant-chemotherapy samples. Resected tumor was paired with non-adjacent uninvolved lung from the same patient. General study points: T-cell fraction did not differ between immunotypes IM1 and IM2. Tumors had more T cell infiltration than uninvolved lung, per TCRbeta sequencing and CD3 counts.

CDR3 length: 13 amino acids. The V end was cut by 8 bases, the J end by 3 bases, with 13 bases between. Per germline, CDR1 MNHNS and CDR2 SASEGT. Clones were sequenced by immunoSEQ multiplex PCR, and TCRdb holds only the in-frame ones, with some missing. The data show approximately 9,700 clones, under 80% seen once. The J gene is TRBJ1-1, the V gene TRBV6-1; D call uncertain. This clonotype was sampled from a human donor with non-small cell lung cancer. Input material: uninvolved lung tissue not adjacent to the tumor. The CDR3 here is CASAGVMYTEAFF. For the CDR3, the DNA is TGTGCCAGCGCTGGGGTAATGTACACTGAAGCTTTCTTT.